These 5 T cell receptor beta chains originate from one sample sequenced in a study of T cells expressing NK-cell markers. With the 5' RACE reads reprocessed, TCRdb shows one record per CDR3 protein and no DNA. This table holds approximately 460,000 distinct CDR3 sequences. What was sequenced was blood T cells: a sorted CD56 or NKG2C T cell subset, CD4+ or CD8+ T cells, or bulk PBMC T cells (not recorded which). Every receptor here comes from a woman between 18 and 75 years old in good health.

The rearrangement links TRBV2 to TRBJ1-5. CDR3 length: 13 amino acids. Germline CDR1 reads SNHLY; CDR2 reads FYNNEI. CDR3 amino acids: CASSEVRFWPQHF.

The V and J genes are TRBV7-8 and TRBJ1-1; TCRdb returns TRBD1, unconfirmable since there is no DNA. This CDR3 has 14 amino acids. CDR1 and CDR2 (germline): SGHVS, FQNEAQ. This chain's CDR3 is CASSSQGVRTEAFF.

CDR3 loop: CASRQYRVGELFF. The chain has TRBV6-1 and TRBJ2-2; the TCRdb D gene call, TRBD1, has no DNA to confirm it. Germline lookup yields CDR1 MNHNS and CDR2 SASEGT. CDR3 length equals 13 residues.

The CDR3: CASSPRAGKTGNTEAFF. The chain recombines TRBV12-3 or TRBV12-4 with TRBJ1-1; the D gene TCRdb calls, TRBD1, cannot be checked with no DNA. There are 17 residues in the CDR3.

The J gene is TRBJ2-1, the V gene TRBV6-5; the D gene TCRdb calls, TRBD2, cannot be checked with no DNA. CDR1 and CDR2 (germline): MNHEY, SVGAGI. CDR3 length equals 15 residues. The CDR3 here is CASSYSNVGGREQFF.